This TCR beta chain came from a study of CD8+CD57+ T cells in acquired aplastic anemia. The study, taken as a whole, reports: Levels of CD8+ Simpson's diversity were not significantly distinct in patients versus controls.

It was patients with CD8+CD57+ cell expansion by flow cytometry who were chosen for sequencing. Sampling of blood occurred while the patients had still received no therapy. Turning to this clonotype: What it binds is unknown.

The template for TCR beta VDJ and CDR3 sequence profiling was genomic DNA. Each CDR3 protein gets one entry after TCRdb re-called the reads with MiXCR. The data contain about 200,000 distinct CDR3 sequences, roughly 60% of them singletons. The V and J ends lost 3 bases and 0 bases respectively, with 11 bases between them. CDR3 size: 15 residues. Germline assignment: CDR1 LNHDA and CDR2 SQIVND (reference sequence). V is TRBV19 and J is TRBJ2-5, with D tentatively TRBD1 (6 bases). The sample was sorted CD4+, CD8+, or CD8+CD57+ T cells (not recorded which) from PBMCs. The receptor was derived from a human donor with aplastic anemia. The CDR3 region is CASSIPRGDQETQYF. As DNA, the CDR3 is TGTGCCAGTAGTATCCCCAGGGGAGACCAAGAGACCCAGTACTTC.